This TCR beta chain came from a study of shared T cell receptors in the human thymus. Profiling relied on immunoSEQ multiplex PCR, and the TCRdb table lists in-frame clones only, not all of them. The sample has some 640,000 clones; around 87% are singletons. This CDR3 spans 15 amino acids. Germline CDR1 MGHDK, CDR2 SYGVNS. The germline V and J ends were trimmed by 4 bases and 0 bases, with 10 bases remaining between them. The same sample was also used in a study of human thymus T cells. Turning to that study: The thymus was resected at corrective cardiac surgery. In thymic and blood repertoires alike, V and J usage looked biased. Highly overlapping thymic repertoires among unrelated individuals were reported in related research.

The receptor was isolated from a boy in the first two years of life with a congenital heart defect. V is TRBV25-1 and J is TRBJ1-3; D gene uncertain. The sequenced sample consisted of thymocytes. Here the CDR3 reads CASSAGRHSGNTIYF. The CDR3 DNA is TGTGCCAGCAGTGCGGGAAGACACTCTGGAAACACCATATATTTT.